This passage covers 30 T cell receptor beta chains from one sample sequenced in a study of blood T cells in healthy people across ages. A sample-barcoded 5' primer and a J-beta primer mix were used in a second PCR of about 7 to 12 cycles. TCRdb reprocessed the 5' RACE reads with MiXCR, giving one entry per CDR3 protein. The table lists about 1.5 million distinct CDR3 sequences, approximately 39% of them singletons, with about 4.1% in the top ten. Sequencing was performed on blood. The receptors originated from a woman under 30 in good health.

The chain recombines TRBV20-1 with TRBJ2-2; D not resolved. The CDR3 has 16 amino acids. Germline V gene sequence: CDR1 DFQATT, CDR2 SNEGSKA (reference sequence). V lost 2 bases and J lost 2, with 15 bases in between. The CDR3 region is CSARNLRQFNTGELFF. CDR3 coding DNA: TGCAGTGCTAGAAATTTGCGCCAGTTTAACACCGGGGAGCTGTTTTTT.

The chain is built from TRBV20-1 and TRBJ2-4; D gene ambiguous. The J call is uncertain, as TRBJ2-7 better fits the DNA end. CDR3 length equals 12 residues. The germline gives CDR1 DFQATT, CDR2 SNEGSKA (reference sequence). The DNA for the CDR3 is TGCAGTGCTAGAGCCCTCAGCTACGAGCAGTACTTC. It specifies CSARALSYEQYF.

The chain is built from TRBV12-3 or TRBV12-4 and TRBJ2-5, with 7 nucleotides matching TRBD1. V shed 6 bases and J 11 bases; nucleotides not matched to a gene: 6. The CDR3 sequence is 11 residues long. DNA of the CDR3: TGTGCCAGCAGACTCAGGGGGTCGCAGTACTTC. This translates into CASRLRGSQYF.

This clonotype showed up just a few times. The V call is TRBV7-9, the J call TRBJ2-7; possible D gene TRBD1, 5 bases. Between the trimmed V and J ends, which lost 6 bases and 3 bases, there was a span of 12 bases. Per germline, CDR1 SEHNR and CDR2 FQNEAQ (reference sequence). The CDR3 consists of 13 residues. CDR3 in DNA: TGTGCCAGCAGGGACCCAGGGAACTACGAGCAGTACTTC. It specifies CASRDPGNYEQYF.

This chain connects TRBV7-9 to TRBJ1-2, with a weak D call TRBD1 (6 bases). CDR3 size: 16 residues. Looked up from germline, CDR1 is SEHNR and CDR2 is FQNEAQ (reference sequence). V lost 8 bases, J lost 0 bases, and 19 bases lay in between. The CDR3, as DNA: TGTGCCAGCCAGGAGACAGGCCGCCAAGCTAACTATGGCTACACCTTC. Encoded protein: CASQETGRQANYGYTF.

The chain is built from TRBV3-1 and TRBJ2-5; 8 bases align to TRBD2. V trimming: 8 bases; J trimming: 7 bases; junction bases outside the gene matches: 6. CDR3 length: 12 amino acids. Germline CDR1 and CDR2: LGHDT and YNNKEL (reference sequence). CDR3 region: CASSRLAGTQYF. Here the CDR3 DNA reads TGTGCCAGCTCCCGGCTAGCGGGGACCCAGTACTTC.

This clonotype was detected only a few times. This CDR3 is CASGVGPPYEQYF. For the CDR3, the DNA is TGTGCCAGCGGGGTAGGACCACCCTACGAGCAGTACTTC. J is TRBJ2-7 and V is TRBV27, with D unresolved. CDR3 length: 13 residues. V gave up 8 bases and J gave up 2 bases, with 13 bases separating them. Germline lookup yields CDR1 MNHEY and CDR2 SMNVEV (reference sequence).

The V and J genes are TRBV28 and TRBJ1-5; D is unresolved. CDR1 MDHEN and CDR2 SYDVKM come from the germline V gene. V gave up 5 bases and J gave up 12 bases, with 14 bases separating them. There are 12 residues in the CDR3. This CDR3 reads CASSKASPDQHF. CDR3 nucleotide sequence: TGTGCCAGCAGTAAAGCTAGTCCAGACCAGCATTTT.

In its sample, this clonotype was seen a few times. V gene TRBV20-1 combines with J gene TRBJ1-2, with TRBD1 identical over 9 bases. CDR1 DFQATT and CDR2 SNEGSKA come from the germline V gene (reference sequence). V dropped 5 bases and J dropped 7; count of bases not matched to a gene: 5. The CDR3 runs to 12 residues. CDR3 loop: CSARTGDSGYTF. CDR3 DNA: TGCAGTGCTCGGACAGGGGATAGTGGCTACACCTTC.

V is TRBV11-2 and J is TRBJ2-1, with D perhaps matching TRBD1 or TRBD2 (5 bases each). The CDR3 runs to 13 residues. V lost 4 bases and J lost 13, with 17 bases in between. CDR1 is SGHAT, CDR2 FQNNGV, per germline. Here the CDR3 reads CASSSSGTVDQFF. CDR3 DNA: TGTGCCAGCAGCTCATCCGGGACGGTGGACCAGTTCTTC.

The chain joins TRBV9 to TRBJ1-2, with D hard to call. The V end lost 0 bases, the J end lost 6 bases, and 12 bases lay between the germline ends. The CDR3 is made up of 14 amino acids. Germline loops: CDR1 SGDLS, CDR2 YYNGEE. Here the CDR3 reads CASSVAVNGDGYTF. The CDR3 DNA reads as TGTGCCAGCAGCGTAGCTGTTAATGGGGATGGCTACACCTTC.

CDR3 residues: CASSLPTGLLDTEAFF. The CDR3 coding sequence is TGTGCCAGCAGCTTACCGACAGGGTTATTGGACACTGAAGCTTTCTTT. The rearrangement links TRBV7-9 to TRBJ1-1; 7 nucleotides match TRBD1. The CDR3 is 16 residues long. Trimming took 2 bases from V and 3 from J; bases not matched to a gene: 9. Germline V gives CDR1 SEHNR, CDR2 FQNEAQ (reference sequence).

The genes are TRBV7-2 and TRBJ2-4; TRBD2 aligns across 9 bases. Germline trimming cut 2 bases from V and 4 bases from J; bases unmatched to any gene: 3. CDR3 length: 15 residues. Germline assignment: CDR1 SGHTA and CDR2 FQGNSA. Written as DNA, the CDR3 is TGTGCCAGCAGCTTAATCCTAGCGGGGAAAAACATTCAGTACTTC. It translates to CASSLILAGKNIQYF.

The chain joins TRBV7-2 to TRBJ1-6; TRBD1 might be the D (6 bases). This CDR3 comprises 15 residues. CDR1 SGHTA and CDR2 FQGNSA come from the germline V gene. Trimming cost V 1 base and J 7 bases, with 11 bases left between them. CDR3 in amino acids: CASSLGRQVNSPLHF. The CDR3 nucleotides read TGTGCCAGCAGCTTAGGCCGACAGGTGAATTCACCCCTCCACTTT. Supplemented by reference TRBV7-2 and TRBJ1-6, the full variable domain reads GAGVSQSPSNKVTEKGKDVELRCDPISGHTALYWYRQSLGQGLEFLIYFQGNSAPDKSGLPSDRFSAERTGGSVSTLTIQRTQQEDSAVYLCASSLGRQVNSPLHFGNGTRLTVT.

This clonotype has only a few counts. The gene calls are TRBV7-2 and TRBJ1-5, with D maybe TRBD1 (5 bases). Germline V gene sequence: CDR1 SGHTA, CDR2 FQGNSA. V dropped 3 bases and J dropped 7 bases, with 13 bases sitting between them. CDR3 size: 14 residues. The CDR3 DNA reads TGTGCCAGCAGCTTTTGGGGGTCGGGGCAGCCCCAGCATTTT. Its translation: CASSFWGSGQPQHF.

This clonotype was recorded at least ten times. V is TRBV9 and J is TRBJ2-1; D gene ambiguous. The germline V gene has CDR1 SGDLS and CDR2 YYNGEE. The CDR3 is made up of 11 amino acids. Trimming cost V 4 bases and J 7 bases, with 6 bases left between them. The CDR3, as DNA: TGTGCCAGCAGCACTTCAAATGAGCAGTTCTTC. It specifies CASSTSNEQFF.

V usage is TRBV12-3 or TRBV12-4 and J usage is TRBJ2-1, with TRBD2 matching over 9 bases. Trimming cost V 6 bases and J 8 bases; bases outside gene matches: 14. The CDR3 runs 16 residues. CDR3 protein: CASSPPRLAGTHEQFF. For the CDR3, the DNA is TGTGCCAGCAGCCCCCCAAGGCTAGCGGGGACCCATGAGCAGTTCTTC.

This chain connects TRBV30 to TRBJ2-1, with TRBD2 identical over 8 bases. This CDR3 comprises 13 residues. From germline, CDR1 is GTSNPN and CDR2 SVGIG (reference sequence). The ends lost 0 bases at V and 7 bases at J; junction bases unmatched: 2. Written as DNA, the CDR3 is TGTGCCTGGAGTGTGGGCGGGAGGAATGAGCAGTTCTTC. As protein: CAWSVGGRNEQFF.

The CDR3 DNA is TGTGCCAGCAGTTTCGGACCATCTGAAGCTTTCTTT. Residues: CASSFGPSEAFF. J is TRBJ1-1 and V is TRBV12-3 or TRBV12-4; no clear D. Trimming pared 3 bases from V and 6 bases from J, leaving 8 bases between. The CDR3 spans 12 residues.

V and J are TRBV7-2 and TRBJ2-1, with D possibly matching TRBD2 (5 bases). Trimming shortened V by 1 base and J by 8 bases, and 12 bases separated the two germline ends. CDR1 is SGHTA, CDR2 FQGNSA, per germline. CDR3 length: 14 amino acids. CDR3 nucleotides: TGTGCCAGCAGCTTAGTGACGGGAAGGTATGAGCAGTTCTTC. Protein: CASSLVTGRYEQFF.

The chain recombines TRBV5-1 with TRBJ2-1; no firm D call. The CDR3 spans 13 residues. Trimming cost V 0 bases and J 10 bases, with 11 bases left between them. CDR1 is SGHRS, CDR2 YFSETQ, per germline. The CDR3 sequence is CASSLDKEGEQFF. The CDR3 nucleotides are TGCGCCAGCAGCTTGGATAAGGAAGGGGAGCAGTTCTTC.

The chain employs TRBV5-4 and TRBJ2-1; possibly TRBD2 for D (5 bases). The V gene's germline CDR1 is SGHNT and CDR2 YYREEE (reference sequence). The CDR3 loop spans 16 amino acids. Trimming pared 0 bases from V and 7 bases from J, leaving 17 bases between. The CDR3 coding sequence is TGTGCCAGCAGCTTGGGACCCGCGGAGGTTGTTAATGAGCAGTTCTTC. Encoded protein: CASSLGPAEVVNEQFF.

This clonotype showed up just a few times. J is TRBJ1-1 and V is TRBV6-5; D unresolved. Trimming took off 6 bases at V and 8 bases at J, with 16 bases between the two ends. CDR1 and CDR2 (germline): MNHEY, SVGAGI. This CDR3 region has 13 residues. The CDR3 DNA sequence: TGTGCCAGCAGGCGTGAGACTCTCGGGGAAGCTTTCTTT. It yields the protein CASRRETLGEAFF.

This clonotype was detected a few times. This CDR3 reads CSARGGKLSYNEQFF. DNA for the CDR3: TGCAGTGCTAGAGGAGGGAAGTTATCCTACAATGAGCAGTTCTTC. V and J are TRBV20-1 and TRBJ2-1; D might be TRBD2 (5 bases). Trimming left V 1 base short and J 1 base short, with 11 bases between. Germline lookup yields CDR1 DFQATT and CDR2 SNEGSKA (reference sequence). There are 15 residues in the CDR3.

The DNA for the CDR3 is TGCAGCGACCAGGGGGCGGGTGGCTACACCTTC. Encoded protein: CSDQGAGGYTF. The chain has TRBV29-1 and TRBJ1-2; TRBD1 agrees at 8 bases. CDR3 length: 11 residues. Looked up from germline, CDR1 is SQVTM and CDR2 is ANQGSEA. The trim removed 7 bases at V and 7 bases at J, leaving 5 bases unmatched. The entire variable domain, with the rest obtained from reference TRBV29-1 and TRBJ1-2, is as follows: SAVISQKPSRDICQRGTSLTIQCQVDSQVTMMFWYRQQPGQSLTLIATANQGSEATYESGFVIDKFPISRPNLTFSTLTVSNMSPEDSSIYLCSDQGAGGYTFGSGTRLTVV.

This clonotype was found a few times. V and J are TRBV9 and TRBJ1-2, with no clear D. V was cut by 2 bases and J by 4 bases, with 15 bases left in between. Germline loops: CDR1 SGDLS, CDR2 YYNGEE. CDR3 length: 15 residues. CDR3 sequence reads: CASSVDSWYGYGYTF. DNA of the CDR3: TGTGCCAGCAGCGTCGATTCTTGGTACGGCTATGGCTACACCTTC.

This chain uses TRBV25-1 with TRBJ1-1, with 7 positions matching TRBD1. The V and J ends lost 4 bases and 0 bases, in that order; junction bases with no gene match: 8. Germline values: CDR1 MGHDK, CDR2 SYGVNS. CDR3 length: 16 residues. The CDR3 nucleotides are TGTGCCAGCAGTGGACAGGGAAACTTCATGAACACTGAAGCTTTCTTT. As protein: CASSGQGNFMNTEAFF.

This sequence joins TRBV18 and TRBJ2-1, with D perhaps matching TRBD2 (6 bases). V lost 3 bases and J lost 7, with 19 bases in between. The CDR3 spans 16 residues. Germline CDR1 reads KGHSH; CDR2 reads LQKENI. This CDR3 is CASSPEPGLAANEQFF. The DNA of the CDR3 is TGTGCCAGCTCACCTGAACCGGGACTCGCTGCAAATGAGCAGTTCTTC. Complete variable domain (other parts from reference TRBV18 and TRBJ2-1): NAGVMQNPRHLVRRRGQEARLRCSPMKGHSHVYWYRQLPEEGLKFMVYLQKENIIDESGMPKERFSAEFPKEGPSILRIQQVVRGDSAAYFCASSPEPGLAANEQFFGPGTRLTVL.

This clonotype was counted between two and nine times. V and J are TRBV10-3 and TRBJ1-1; D might be TRBD1 (5 bases). This CDR3 region has 14 residues. V lost 6 bases, J lost 3 bases, and 14 bases lay in between. Germline V gene sequence: CDR1 ENHRY, CDR2 SYGVKD. The CDR3 coding sequence is TGTGCCATCAGGGACGCAGGGTTTTACACTGAAGCTTTCTTT. Protein sequence: CAIRDAGFYTEAFF.

This clonotype has at least ten counts. This chain uses TRBV20-1 with TRBJ2-7; D perhaps matches TRBD1 (5 bases). The germline V and J ends were trimmed by 3 bases and 3 bases, with 15 bases remaining between them. Germline V lookup: CDR1 DFQATT, CDR2 SNEGSKA (reference sequence). This CDR3 is built from 14 residues. The CDR3, as DNA: TGCAGTGCTAGGCCTTCAGGGTTACGCTACGAGCAGTACTTC. Its protein is CSARPSGLRYEQYF.